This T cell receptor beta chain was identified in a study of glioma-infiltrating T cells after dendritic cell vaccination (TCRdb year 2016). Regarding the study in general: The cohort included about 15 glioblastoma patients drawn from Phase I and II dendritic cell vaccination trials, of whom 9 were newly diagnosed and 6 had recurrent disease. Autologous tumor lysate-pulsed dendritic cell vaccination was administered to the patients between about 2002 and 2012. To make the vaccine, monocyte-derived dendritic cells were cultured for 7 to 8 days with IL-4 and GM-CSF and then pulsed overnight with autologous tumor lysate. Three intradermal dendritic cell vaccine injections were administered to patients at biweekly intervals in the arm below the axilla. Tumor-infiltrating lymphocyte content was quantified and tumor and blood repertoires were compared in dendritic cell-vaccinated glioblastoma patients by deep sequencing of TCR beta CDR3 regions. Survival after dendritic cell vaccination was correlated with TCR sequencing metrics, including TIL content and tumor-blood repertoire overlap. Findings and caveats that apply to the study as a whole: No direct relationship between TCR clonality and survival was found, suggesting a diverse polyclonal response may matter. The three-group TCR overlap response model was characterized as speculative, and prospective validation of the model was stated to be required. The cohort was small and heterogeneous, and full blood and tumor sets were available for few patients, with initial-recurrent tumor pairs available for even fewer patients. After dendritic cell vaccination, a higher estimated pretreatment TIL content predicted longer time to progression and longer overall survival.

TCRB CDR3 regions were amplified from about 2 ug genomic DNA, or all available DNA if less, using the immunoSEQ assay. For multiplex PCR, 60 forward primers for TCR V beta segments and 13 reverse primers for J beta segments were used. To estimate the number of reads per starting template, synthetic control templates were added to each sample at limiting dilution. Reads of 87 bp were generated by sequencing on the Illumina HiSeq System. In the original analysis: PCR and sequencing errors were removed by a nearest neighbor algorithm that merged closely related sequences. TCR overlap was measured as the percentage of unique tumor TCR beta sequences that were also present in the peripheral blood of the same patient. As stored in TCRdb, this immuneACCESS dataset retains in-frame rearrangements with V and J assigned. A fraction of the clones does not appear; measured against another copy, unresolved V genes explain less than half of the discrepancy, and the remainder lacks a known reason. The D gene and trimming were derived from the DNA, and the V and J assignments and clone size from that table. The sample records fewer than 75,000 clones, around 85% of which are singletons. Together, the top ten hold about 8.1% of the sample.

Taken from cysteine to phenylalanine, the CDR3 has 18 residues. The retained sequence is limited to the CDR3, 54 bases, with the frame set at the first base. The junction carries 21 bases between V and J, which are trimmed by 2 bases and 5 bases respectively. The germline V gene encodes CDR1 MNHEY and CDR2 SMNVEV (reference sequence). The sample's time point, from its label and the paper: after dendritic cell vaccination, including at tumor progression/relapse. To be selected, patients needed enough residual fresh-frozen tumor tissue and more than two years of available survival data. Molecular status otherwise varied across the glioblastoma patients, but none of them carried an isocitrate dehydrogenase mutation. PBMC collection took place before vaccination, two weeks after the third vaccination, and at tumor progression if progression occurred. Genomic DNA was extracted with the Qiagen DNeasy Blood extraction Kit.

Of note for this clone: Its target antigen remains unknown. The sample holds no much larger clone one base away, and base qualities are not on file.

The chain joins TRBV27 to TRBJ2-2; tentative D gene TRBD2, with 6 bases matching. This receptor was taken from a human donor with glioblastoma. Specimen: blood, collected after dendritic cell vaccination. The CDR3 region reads CASSLRGVGERGTGELFF. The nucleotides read TGTGCCAGCAGTTTACGCGGGGTTGGGGAAAGGGGAACCGGGGAGCTGTTTTTT.